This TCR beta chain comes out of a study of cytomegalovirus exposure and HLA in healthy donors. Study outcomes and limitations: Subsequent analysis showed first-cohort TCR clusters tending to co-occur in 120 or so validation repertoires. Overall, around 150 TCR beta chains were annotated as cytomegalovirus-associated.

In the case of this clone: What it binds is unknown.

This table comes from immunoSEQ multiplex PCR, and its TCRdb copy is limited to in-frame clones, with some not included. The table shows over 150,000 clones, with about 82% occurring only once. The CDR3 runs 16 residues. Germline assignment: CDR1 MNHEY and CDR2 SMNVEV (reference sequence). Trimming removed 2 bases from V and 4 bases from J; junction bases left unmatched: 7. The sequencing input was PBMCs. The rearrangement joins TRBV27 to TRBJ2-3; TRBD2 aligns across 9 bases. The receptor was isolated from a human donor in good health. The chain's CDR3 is CASSLGLAGGPDTQYF. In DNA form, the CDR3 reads TGTGCCAGCAGTTTAGGGCTGGCGGGAGGGCCAGATACGCAGTATTTT.